The clone carrying this T cell receptor beta chain was seen a handful of times. V was shortened by 6 bases and J by 2 bases, with 11 bases between the two germline ends. The CDR3 runs to 15 residues. Per the germline V gene, CDR1 is MNHEY and CDR2 is SVGAGI. The use of a sample-barcoded 5' primer and a J-beta primer mix characterized a second PCR of roughly 7 to 12 cycles. A single record per CDR3 protein comes from TCRdb applying MiXCR to the 5' RACE reads. Among hundreds of thousands of distinct CDR3 sequences, about 55% were seen once, and the ten largest hold about two fifths. The sample comes from a study of blood T cells in healthy people across ages.

This chain joins TRBV6-5 and TRBJ2-6, with TRBD1 as a possible D gene (5 bases). The source of this sequence is a man older than 75 in good health. Sequenced: blood. In DNA form, the CDR3 reads TGTGCCAGCAGGCCAGGGTTCGCTGGGGCCAACGTCCTGACTTTC. Translation gives CASRPGFAGANVLTF.